This T cell receptor (beta chain) is drawn from a study of low-dose radiotherapy and immunotherapy resistance in tumors. Study-wide context: Intravenous administration to patients comprised nivolumab at 240 mg every two weeks and ipilimumab at 1 mg/kg every six weeks. cDNA synthesis used a TRAV/TRBV-specific primer set for both chains.

TCRs underwent 15 to 20 PCR cycles of amplification with a constant-region primer and V-primer adapter. TCRdb recomputed calls from the reads with MiXCR, one row per CDR3 protein. Of about 50,000 distinct CDR3 sequences detected, approximately 10% appear once; the ten largest clones hold approximately 6.2%. This clonotype showed up many times. Described time point: before trial treatment. The CDR3 is 12 residues long. Germline loops: CDR1 MGHDK, CDR2 SYGVNS. V was cut by 3 bases and J by 8 bases, with 8 bases left in between. Sequencing was performed on PBMCs, taken before treatment. The source of this sequence is a female donor with ovarian cancer. J is TRBJ2-4 and V is TRBV25-1; no clear D gene. CDR3: CASSDPWDIQYF. CDR3 bases: TGTGCCAGCAGTGACCCGTGGGACATTCAGTACTTC.